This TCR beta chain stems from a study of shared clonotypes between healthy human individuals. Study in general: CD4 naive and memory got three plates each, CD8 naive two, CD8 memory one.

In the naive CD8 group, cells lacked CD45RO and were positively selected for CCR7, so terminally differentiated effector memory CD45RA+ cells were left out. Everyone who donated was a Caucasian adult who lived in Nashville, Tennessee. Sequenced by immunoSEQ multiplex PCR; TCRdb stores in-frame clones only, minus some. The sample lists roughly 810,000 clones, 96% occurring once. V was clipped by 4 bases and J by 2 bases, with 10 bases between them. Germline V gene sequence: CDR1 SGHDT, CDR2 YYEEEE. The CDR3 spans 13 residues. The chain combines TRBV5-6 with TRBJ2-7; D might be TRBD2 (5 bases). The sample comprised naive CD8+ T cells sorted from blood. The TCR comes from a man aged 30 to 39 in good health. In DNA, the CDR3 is TGTGCCAGCAGCCTCGGACTCACCTACGAGCAGTACTTC. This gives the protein CASSLGLTYEQYF.